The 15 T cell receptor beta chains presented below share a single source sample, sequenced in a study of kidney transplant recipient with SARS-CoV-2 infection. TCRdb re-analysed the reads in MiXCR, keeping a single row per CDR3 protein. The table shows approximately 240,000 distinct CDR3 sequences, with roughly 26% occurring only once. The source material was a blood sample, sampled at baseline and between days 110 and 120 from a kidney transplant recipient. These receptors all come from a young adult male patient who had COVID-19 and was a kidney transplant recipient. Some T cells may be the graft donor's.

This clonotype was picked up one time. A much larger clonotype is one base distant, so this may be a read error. In DNA form, the CDR3 reads TGTGTCAGCAGCCTCCGGGGCCGTGGCTACACCTTC. This translates into CVSSLRGRGYTF. The chain couples TRBV6-5 to TRBJ1-2; tentative D call: TRBD1 (5 bases). Germline CDR1 MNHEY, CDR2 SVGAGI. The CDR3 spans 12 residues.

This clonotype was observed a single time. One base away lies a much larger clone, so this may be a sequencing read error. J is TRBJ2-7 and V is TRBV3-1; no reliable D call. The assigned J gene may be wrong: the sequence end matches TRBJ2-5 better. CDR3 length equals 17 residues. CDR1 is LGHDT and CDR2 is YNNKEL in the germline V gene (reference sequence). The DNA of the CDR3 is TGTGCCGGCAGCGCATCAAGTCCCATTTCTTTCTCTGAGACCCAGTACTTC. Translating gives CAGSASSPISFSETQYF.

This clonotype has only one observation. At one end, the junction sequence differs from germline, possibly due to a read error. CDR3: CAIGSYNEQSF. Here the CDR3 DNA reads TGTGCCATAGGGTCCTACAATGAGCAGTCCTTC. The chain joins TRBV19 to TRBJ2-1; D is unresolved. The V gene's germline CDR1 is LNHDA and CDR2 SQIVND (reference sequence). CDR3 length: 11 residues.

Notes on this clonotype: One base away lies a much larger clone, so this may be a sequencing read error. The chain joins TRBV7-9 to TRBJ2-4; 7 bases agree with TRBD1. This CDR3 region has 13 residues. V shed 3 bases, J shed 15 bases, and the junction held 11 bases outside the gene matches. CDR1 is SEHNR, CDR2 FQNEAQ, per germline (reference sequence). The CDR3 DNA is TGTGCCAGCAGCTTCACAGGGGTCGGGGAGCGGTACTTC. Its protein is CASSFTGVGERYF. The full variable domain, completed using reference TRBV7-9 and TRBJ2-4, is DTGVSQNPRHKITKRGQNVTFRCDPISEHNRLYWYRQTLGQGPEFLTYFQNEAQLEKSRLLSDRFSAERPKGSFSTLEIQRTEQGDSAMYLCASSFTGVGERYFGAGTRLSVL.

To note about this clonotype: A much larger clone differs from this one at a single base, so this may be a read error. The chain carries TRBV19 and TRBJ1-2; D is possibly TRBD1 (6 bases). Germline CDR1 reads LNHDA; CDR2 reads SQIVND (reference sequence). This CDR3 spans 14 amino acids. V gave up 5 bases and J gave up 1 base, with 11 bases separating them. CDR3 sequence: CASSGGQYNYGYTF. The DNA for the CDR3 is TGTGCCAGTAGTGGCGGACAGTATAACTATGGCTACACCTTC.

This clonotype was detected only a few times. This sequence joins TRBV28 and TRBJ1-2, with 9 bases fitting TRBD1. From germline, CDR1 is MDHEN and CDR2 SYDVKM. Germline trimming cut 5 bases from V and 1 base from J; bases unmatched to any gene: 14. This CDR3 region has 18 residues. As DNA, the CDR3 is TGTGCCAGCAGTCTGACCGGGACAGGGCAATACCTTAACTATGGCTACACCTTC. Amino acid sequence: CASSLTGTGQYLNYGYTF.

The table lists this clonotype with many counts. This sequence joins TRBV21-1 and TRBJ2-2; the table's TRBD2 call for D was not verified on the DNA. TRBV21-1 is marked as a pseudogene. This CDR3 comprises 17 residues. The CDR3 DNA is TGTGCCAGCAGCAAAAGACTAGCGGGAGGCCCAGCCGGGGAGCTGTTTTTT. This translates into CASSKRLAGGPAGELFF.

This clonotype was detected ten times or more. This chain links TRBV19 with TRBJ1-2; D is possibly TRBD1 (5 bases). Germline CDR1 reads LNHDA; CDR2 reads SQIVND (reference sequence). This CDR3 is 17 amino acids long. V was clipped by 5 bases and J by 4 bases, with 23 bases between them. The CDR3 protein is CASSYIRTNRKTYGYTF. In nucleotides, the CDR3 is TGTGCCAGTAGTTATATACGGACAAATCGAAAGACCTATGGCTACACCTTC. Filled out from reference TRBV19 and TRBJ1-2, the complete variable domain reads DGGITQSPKYLFRKEGQNVTLSCEQNLNHDAMYWYRQDPGQGLRLIYYSQIVNDFQKGDIAEGYSVSREKKESFPLTVTSAQKNPTAFYLCASSYIRTNRKTYGYTFGSGTRLTVV.

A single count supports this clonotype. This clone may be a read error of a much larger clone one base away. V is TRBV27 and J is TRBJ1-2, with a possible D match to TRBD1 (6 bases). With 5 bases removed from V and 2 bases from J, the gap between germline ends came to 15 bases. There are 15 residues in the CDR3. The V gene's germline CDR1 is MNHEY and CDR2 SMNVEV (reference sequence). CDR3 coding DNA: TGTGCCAGCAGTATAGGGCCAGGGGTCAACTATGGCTACACCTTC. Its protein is CASSIGPGVNYGYTF.

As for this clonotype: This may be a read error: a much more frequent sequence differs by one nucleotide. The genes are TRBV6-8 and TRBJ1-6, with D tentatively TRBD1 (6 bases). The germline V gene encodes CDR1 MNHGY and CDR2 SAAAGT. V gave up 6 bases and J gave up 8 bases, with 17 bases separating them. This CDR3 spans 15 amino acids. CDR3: CASSQGRGAYSPLHF. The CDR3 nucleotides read TGTGCCAGCAGCCAGGGACGGGGGGCTTATTCACCCCTCCACTTT.

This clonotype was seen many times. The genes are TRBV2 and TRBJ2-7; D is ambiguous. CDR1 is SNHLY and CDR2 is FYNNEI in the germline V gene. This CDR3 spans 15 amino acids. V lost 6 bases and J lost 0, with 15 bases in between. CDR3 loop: CASRWAHLSSYEQYV. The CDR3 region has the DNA TGTGCCAGCAGGTGGGCGCACCTGAGCTCCTACGAGCAGTACGTC.

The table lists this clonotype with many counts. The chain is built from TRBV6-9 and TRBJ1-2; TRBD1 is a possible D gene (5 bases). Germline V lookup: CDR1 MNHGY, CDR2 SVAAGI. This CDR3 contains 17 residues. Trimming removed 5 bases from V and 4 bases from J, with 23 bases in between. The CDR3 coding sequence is TGTGCCAGCAGTGAAACGGGGCCTTACGGAAAGACCTATGGCTACACCTTC. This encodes CASSETGPYGKTYGYTF.

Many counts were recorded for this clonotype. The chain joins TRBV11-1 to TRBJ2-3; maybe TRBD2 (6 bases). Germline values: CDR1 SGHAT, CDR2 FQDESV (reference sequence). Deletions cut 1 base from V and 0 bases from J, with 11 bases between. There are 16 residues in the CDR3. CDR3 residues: CASSLGGTASTDTQYF. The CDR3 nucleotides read TGTGCCAGCAGCTTAGGCGGGACGGCTAGCACAGATACGCAGTATTTT.

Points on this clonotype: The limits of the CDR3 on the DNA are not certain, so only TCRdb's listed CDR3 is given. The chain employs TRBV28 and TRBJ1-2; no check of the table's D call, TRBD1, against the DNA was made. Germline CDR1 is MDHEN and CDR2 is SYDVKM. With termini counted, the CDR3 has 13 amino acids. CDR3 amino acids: CASIQEHGYGCTF.

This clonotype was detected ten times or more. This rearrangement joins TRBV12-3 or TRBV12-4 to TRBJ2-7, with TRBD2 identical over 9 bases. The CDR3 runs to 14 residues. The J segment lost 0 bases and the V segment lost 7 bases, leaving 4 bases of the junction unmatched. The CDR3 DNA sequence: TGTGCCAGCACGATAGCGGGAGCCTCCTACGAGCAGTACTTC. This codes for CASTIAGASYEQYF.